In its sample, the clone carrying this T cell receptor beta chain was seen a few times. The data were taken from a study of cytomegalovirus exposure and HLA in healthy donors. Turning to the study itself: As released early, the data held 70 million to 100 million unique TCRs from HLA-typed donors.

The PCR contained 60 Vbeta and 13 Jbeta primers. Clones were read by immunoSEQ multiplex PCR, and TCRdb kept only the in-frame ones, dropping some. The sample carries fewer than 250,000 clones, 60% to 80% recorded once. The source of this sequence is a male donor in good health and CMV-seronegative. The sequenced sample was PBMCs.

Here the CDR3 DNA reads TGTGCCAGCTCACCGGCGACAGGGACAGGTCAGCCCCAGCATTTT. It translates to CASSPATGTGQPQHF. V usage is TRBV18 and J usage is TRBJ1-5, with TRBD1 matching over 8 bases. Trimming removed 3 bases from V and 6 bases from J; junction bases left unmatched: 7. Looked up from germline, CDR1 is KGHSH and CDR2 is LQKENI. The CDR3 contains 15 residues.